This T cell receptor (beta chain) was retrieved from a study of cytomegalovirus exposure and HLA in healthy donors. Turning to this clone: Its antigen is not identified.

The PCR had 60 Vbeta and 13 Jbeta primers. Method: immunoSEQ multiplex PCR; TCRdb's copy keeps in-frame clones and lacks some. The sample has about 140,000 clones, more than 70% seen once. With V trimmed by 3 bases and J by 3 bases, 4 bases remained unmatched. CDR3 length equals 14 residues. The germline CDR1 and CDR2 sequences are SGDLS and YYNGEE. Whole-study findings and limits: Another analysis was done later, and it associated approximately 18,000 TCR beta sequences with HLA alleles at 0.05 false discovery rate.

The receptor's source is a man in his forties in good health and CMV-seronegative. The sample taken for sequencing was PBMCs. The V and J genes are TRBV9 and TRBJ2-7; 9 bases agree with TRBD1. In nucleotides, the CDR3 is TGTGCCAGCAGCGAGGGACAGGGTATCTACGAGCAGTACTTC. This gives the protein CASSEGQGIYEQYF.